What follows are 4 T cell receptor beta chains derived from one specimen sequenced in a study of T cell responses to AZD1222 COVID-19 vaccine (dated by TCRdb to the early 2020s). Interpreted using the paper, the time point label stands for: about 28 days (+/-7) after the second vaccine dose. Libraries were made using the immunoSEQ multiplex PCR assay. Sourced from immuneACCESS, this table was stored by TCRdb with only in-frame sequences that have V and J called. A share of the clones is absent; for the studies checked, an unresolved V gene accounts for under half, and the remainder has no known explanation. The table for this sample lists about 130,000 clones; around nine tenths of them were counted only once. The ten top clones hold around 1.1% of the sample. The material sequenced was peripheral blood, taken 28 days after the second AZD1222 dose. The receptors were sampled from an adult who received the AZD1222 COVID-19 vaccine.

This chain joins TRBV27 and TRBJ2-7; unclear D gene. The CDR3 is 11 amino acids. V lost 8 bases to trimming and J lost 5 bases, with 10 bases between them. The germline gives CDR1 MNHEY, CDR2 SMNVEV (reference sequence). CDR3 in amino acids: CASQTGHEQYF. The CDR3, as DNA: TGTGCCAGCCAAACCGGGCACGAGCAGTACTTC.

The V call is TRBV7-2, the J call TRBJ2-6; D uncertain. The V gene's germline CDR1 is SGHTA and CDR2 FQGNSA. Trimming cost V 1 base and J 2 bases, with 6 bases left between them. This CDR3 has 15 residues. The CDR3 DNA follows: TGTGCCAGCAGCTTAGGACCCCCTGGGGCCAACGTCCTGACTTTC. It is translated as CASSLGPPGANVLTF.

CDR3 amino acids: CASSYYDSVEAFF. The CDR3 DNA reads TGTGCCAGCAGTTATTACGATTCCGTAGAAGCTTTCTTT. The chain links TRBV6-9 to TRBJ1-1; D is undetermined. The CDR3 spans 13 residues. Per the germline V gene, CDR1 is MNHGY and CDR2 is SVAAGI. The germline V and J ends were trimmed by 1 base and 8 bases, with 11 bases remaining between them.

V is TRBV7-2 and J is TRBJ2-5; 9 positions agree with TRBD1. In germline, CDR1 is SGHTA, CDR2 FQGNSA. The J segment lost 5 bases and the V segment lost 1 base, leaving 5 bases of the junction unmatched. The CDR3 totals 15 residues. CDR3 region: CASSLEDRGGETQYF. The CDR3 coding sequence is TGTGCCAGCAGCTTAGAGGACAGGGGAGGGGAGACCCAGTACTTC.